These T cell receptor beta chains were read from a single sample in a study of blood T cell repertoires in COVID-19. TCRdb's copy holds only in-frame clones and misses some; the assay was immunoSEQ multiplex PCR. Among about 170,000 clones, 80% to 90% were seen once, and the ten largest hold roughly 1.9%. The sample taken for sequencing was peripheral blood. Receptor source: a woman aged 80 or over with acute or convalescent COVID-19. CDR3s include the opening cysteine and the closing phenylalanine or tryptophan.

j_gene,v_gene,CDR3aa
TRBJ1-6,TRBV7-2,CASSLTGTASWASYSPLHF
TRBJ2-3,TRBV18,CASSPIQGAKRTDTQYF
TRBJ2-3,TRBV6-5,CASSSIGQALTDTQYF
TRBJ1-5,TRBV29-1,CSVAEGNQPQHF
TRBJ1-2,TRBV6-5,CASSLGTDTGYTF
TRBJ2-1,TRBV12-3/TRBV12-4,CASSQALRGGKFF
TRBJ1-2,TRBV6-6,CASSYGAGVASGYTF
TRBJ1-1,TRBV25-1,CASSELDSTTEAFF
TRBJ2-3,TRBV5-5,CASSTITGVADTQYF
TRBJ2-5,TRBV3-1/TRBV3-2,CASSQDRRETQYF
TRBJ2-7,TRBV4-3,CASSRTSGTDYEQYF
TRBJ1-5,TRBV28,CASSSITGRTPYQPQHF
TRBJ2-7,TRBV4-1,CASSQESGLGSQYF
TRBJ2-1,TRBV3-1/TRBV3-2,CASSQWTSGVSSYNEQFF
TRBJ1-1,TRBV19,CASSRVEDGATEAFF
TRBJ1-1,TRBV19,CASSLSDSNTEAFF
TRBJ2-7,TRBV11-2,CASSETSGRVYEQYF
TRBJ1-4,TRBV6-1,CASSDRDRGEKLFF
TRBJ2-2,TRBV19,CASSIDPGSGSGNTGELFF
TRBJ2-1,TRBV30,CAWSVGGSEQFF
TRBJ1-4,TRBV25-1,CASSAGTPYNEKLFF
TRBJ1-2,TRBV6-2/TRBV6-3,CASSYSGTGSAYGYTF
TRBJ1-2,TRBV27,CASSTSGTGGAGYGYTF
TRBJ2-5,TRBV30,CAWSGLQGGGQETQYF
TRBJ1-1,TRBV5-1,CASSLVGEGTEAFF
TRBJ2-1,TRBV4-1,CASSLGQGAKNSYNEQFF
TRBJ1-6,TRBV4-1,CASSQDLLSSERTYSPLHF
TRBJ2-2,TRBV3-1/TRBV3-2,CASSQMGLANTGELFF
TRBJ1-1,TRBV28,CASSSTGQGAGEAFF
TRBJ1-4,TRBV6-1,CASSEQGTGEKLFF
TRBJ2-3,TRBV28,CATQDRGFRADTQYF
TRBJ1-2,TRBV9,CASSVVAGYVDYGYTF
TRBJ1-2,TRBV6-2/TRBV6-3,CASSPATTGGAYYGYTF
TRBJ1-1,TRBV7-9,CASSHGQANTEAFF
TRBJ1-4,TRBV28,CASRRGQGPGEKLFF
TRBJ1-3,TRBV5-1,CASSSYPIQAAGNTIYF
TRBJ1-2,TRBV11-2,CASSLGQFYGYTF
TRBJ1-5,TRBV19,CASSISLSQPQHF
TRBJ2-1,TRBV7-2,CASSLGTSGTNEQFF
TRBJ2-1,TRBV2,CASKSTGWVDNEQFF
TRBJ1-2,TRBV7-2,CASSSRQGSNYGYTF
TRBJ2-6,TRBV11-2,CASSLRQGFSGANVLTF
TRBJ1-2,TRBV2,CASSEVPGQLYGYTF
TRBJ2-6,TRBV10-3,CAISDIPTKTGSGANVLTF
TRBJ1-1,TRBV18,CASSLKTDRATEAFF
TRBJ2-1,TRBV19,CASRSLANEQFF
TRBJ1-5,TRBV6-2/TRBV6-3,CASSYPGRGLRSNQPQHF
TRBJ2-2,TRBV29-1,CSVDRGNAGELFF
TRBJ1-3,TRBV19,CASSTGPGNTIYF
TRBJ1-3,TRBV4-1,CASSQIAINTIYF
TRBJ2-7,TRBV7-2,CASSLGYAGEQYF
TRBJ1-5,TRBV18,CASSPRGISNQPQHF
TRBJ2-1,TRBV29-1,CSVRTDYNEQFF
TRBJ1-1,TRBV7-9,CAGAYGTSGTEAFF
TRBJ1-1,TRBV7-9,CASSRRQGRTEAFF
TRBJ2-3,TRBV6-1,CASSETRDTQYF